This T cell receptor (beta chain) comes out of a study of blood T cell repertoires in COVID-19. Across the whole study: The samples span acute and convalescent COVID-19 from the United States, Italy and Spain. The analysed material was cDNA or gDNA that came from T cells, B-cell-depleted T cells, or PBMCs.

Trimming at V came to 0 bases and at J to 9 bases, leaving 5 bases not matched to a gene. The CDR3 extends over 17 amino acids. Germline V gene lookup returns CDR1 SGHVS and CDR2 FQNEAQ. Study processing details: Nucleated cell number was recorded as an estimate derived from reference gene primer amplification. Profiled with immunoSEQ multiplex PCR; TCRdb holds only in-frame clones, not every one. V and J calls and clone size are as listed in that table; D and trimming were resolved from the DNA. Altogether about 120,000 clones are present, about 88% being singletons, with the ten largest covering roughly 1.2%.

The material sequenced was peripheral blood. The chain employs TRBV7-8 and TRBJ2-1; 16 positions match TRBD2. This sequence was found in a woman older than 75 with acute or convalescent COVID-19. The CDR3 sequence is CASSLAPGLAGGGEQFF. For the CDR3, the DNA is TGTGCCAGCAGCTTAGCGCCGGGACTAGCGGGAGGGGGTGAGCAGTTCTTC.